This T cell receptor (beta chain) was recovered during a study of T cell responses to AZD1222 COVID-19 vaccine. Notes on the study in general: The donor cohort was predominantly white British with a female majority, and clonal diversity may have been underestimated. Sampling that yielded the repertoires occurred only after the peak T cell response. With dominance at 160-218 and 743-854, vaccine-associated CD4 TCRs spanned spike.

V dropped 0 bases and J dropped 0 bases, with 9 bases sitting between them. The germline V gene encodes CDR1 LGHDT and CDR2 YNNKEL (reference sequence). The CDR3 is made up of 16 amino acids. The method was immunoSEQ multiplex PCR; TCRdb's version includes in-frame clones alone and lacks a portion of them. The sample has around 100,000 clones, roughly nine tenths seen once. Points on this clone: Its antigen remains unknown.

The V call is TRBV3-1 (or the pseudogene TRBV3-2), the J call TRBJ1-5; D is undetermined. The sequencing here drew on peripheral blood, taken on day 0 of AZD1222 vaccination. The receptor was isolated from an adult in good health. The DNA of the CDR3 is TGTGCCAGCAGCCAAGATCCCCTTTATAGCAATCAGCCCCAGCATTTT. Amino acids: CASSQDPLYSNQPQHF.